One and the same sample provided the 20 T cell receptor beta chains below, sequenced in a study of T cell responses to AZD1222 COVID-19 vaccine. The assay was immunoSEQ multiplex PCR, and TCRdb's table has in-frame clones only and misses some. The data show tens of thousands of clones, around nine tenths seen once. The sequenced sample was peripheral blood, obtained 28 days after the second AZD1222 dose. The receptors shown here come from an adult who received the AZD1222 COVID-19 vaccine.

The chain combines TRBV15 with TRBJ2-7, with D perhaps TRBD1 (6 bases). Germline V lookup: CDR1 LNHNV, CDR2 YYDKDF (reference sequence). V was clipped by 3 bases and J by 1 base, with 10 bases between them. CDR3 length equals 14 residues. The CDR3 here is CATSSRDISYEQYF. The CDR3 DNA sequence: TGTGCCACCAGCAGCCGGGACATTTCCTACGAGCAGTACTTC.

The chain couples TRBV28 to TRBJ1-4, with a weak D call TRBD1 (5 bases). Germline CDR1 is MDHEN and CDR2 is SYDVKM. The CDR3 extends over 15 amino acids. V lost 6 bases, J lost 14 bases, and 25 bases lay in between. The CDR3 DNA reads TGTGCCAGCAGCCTATCCCTTACCAGTGGGGCGCGTCTGTTTTTT. It translates to CASSLSLTSGARLFF. Combining the CDR3 with reference TRBV28 and TRBJ1-4 gives the whole variable domain DVKVTQSSRYLVKRTGEKVFLECVQDMDHENMFWYRQDPGLGLRLIYFSYDVKMKEKGDIPEGYSVSREKKERFSLILESASTNQTSMYLCASSLSLTSGARLFFGSGTQLSVL.

In DNA form, the CDR3 reads TGCGCCAGCAGCCAGGCCCGAGGGTCAGATACGCAGTATTTT. Its translation is CASSQARGSDTQYF. The rearrangement links TRBV4-3 to TRBJ2-3; D perhaps matches TRBD2 (5 bases). CDR3 size: 14 residues. The germline gives CDR1 LGHNA, CDR2 YSLEER. V was clipped by 3 bases and J by 4 bases, with 11 bases between them.

Of note for this clone: This same CDR3 is encoded by further DNA sequences in the sample. The gene calls are TRBV30 and TRBJ1-5; no clear D. Germline assignment: CDR1 GTSNPN and CDR2 SVGIG (reference sequence). V lost 0 bases and J lost 0, with 3 bases in between. CDR3 length: 13 amino acids. The CDR3 DNA sequence: TGTGCCTGGAGTGTGTATAGCAATCAGCCCCAGCATTTT. Amino acids: CAWSVYSNQPQHF.

CDR3 bases: TGCGCCAGCAGCCATCGACTCGGACAGGGTTTAAGCTCCTACGAGCAGTACTTC. This codes for CASSHRLGQGLSSYEQYF. V and J are TRBV4-1 and TRBJ2-7, with 8 bases fitting TRBD1. This CDR3 comprises 18 residues. The V segment lost 3 bases and the J segment 0 bases; nucleotides outside the gene matches: 13. Germline V gives CDR1 MGHRA, CDR2 YSYEKL.

The V call is TRBV9, the J call TRBJ1-5, with D uncertain. Germline V CDR1 and CDR2: SGDLS, YYNGEE. The CDR3 totals 14 residues. V lost 0 bases and J lost 3, with 7 bases in between. The CDR3 is CASSVGGHNQPQHF. The CDR3 bases are TGTGCCAGCAGCGTAGGTGGGCACAATCAGCCCCAGCATTTT.

This rearrangement joins TRBV2 to TRBJ1-2; D uncertain. The CDR3 is 15 residues long. From germline, CDR1 is SNHLY and CDR2 FYNNEI. Trimming removed 6 bases at V and 7 bases at J, with 21 bases between. The CDR3 sequence is CASSVLDGDLGGYTF. As DNA, the CDR3 is TGTGCCAGCAGCGTATTGGACGGCGACCTTGGTGGCTACACCTTC.

This clone was detected a few times. The gene calls are TRBV4-1 and TRBJ2-7; D is perhaps TRBD2 (7 bases). The CDR3 is made up of 17 amino acids. Germline V gene data show CDR1 as MGHRA and CDR2 as YSYEKL. With 4 bases removed from V and 3 bases from J, the gap between germline ends came to 22 bases. CDR3 sequence reads: CASSPGGGLDVNYEQYF. CDR3 in DNA: TGCGCCAGCAGCCCTGGGGGGGGCCTGGACGTTAACTACGAGCAGTACTTC.

The chain uses TRBV7-2 and TRBJ2-3; D might be TRBD2 (6 bases). The CDR3 spans 16 residues. Germline CDR1 and CDR2: SGHTA and FQGNSA. V was pared by 1 base and J by 5 bases, with 16 bases between. CDR3 DNA sequence: TGTGCCAGCAGCTTAGTGTCGCAGGGCGGGGTAGATACGCAGTATTTT. It codes for CASSLVSQGGVDTQYF.

The chain carries TRBV30 and TRBJ2-2; unclear D gene. Germline V gene lookup returns CDR1 GTSNPN and CDR2 SVGIG (reference sequence). This CDR3 is built from 14 residues. Deletions cut 2 bases from V and 5 bases from J, with 12 bases between. The CDR3 DNA is TGTGCCTGGAGTCGCCAACAGACGACCGGGGAGCTGTTTTTT. This encodes CAWSRQQTTGELFF. Combining the CDR3 with reference TRBV30 and TRBJ2-2 gives the whole variable domain SQTIHQWPATLVQPVGSPLSLECTVEGTSNPNLYWYRQAAGRGLQLLFYSVGIGQISSEVPQNLSASRPQDRQFILSSKKLLLSDSGFYLCAWSRQQTTGELFFGEGSRLTVL.

The V and J genes are TRBV28 and TRBJ2-3, with 8 bases aligning to TRBD1. With V trimmed by 6 bases and J by 3 bases, 11 bases remained unmatched. The germline CDR1 and CDR2 sequences are MDHEN and SYDVKM. The CDR3 is made up of 16 amino acids. The CDR3, as DNA: TGTGCCAGCAGCACTCACCAGGGGGCTCGGACAGATACGCAGTATTTT. Translating it yields CASSTHQGARTDTQYF.

This clone appeared a single time. This chain uses TRBV11-2 with TRBJ1-2; perhaps TRBD1 as D (6 bases). Germline V gives CDR1 SGHAT, CDR2 FQNNGV. This CDR3 contains 17 residues. V was pared by 1 base and J by 2 bases, with 17 bases between. The CDR3 is CASSLGGSGGGNYGYTF. The CDR3 DNA is TGTGCCAGCAGCTTAGGGGGTAGCGGGGGCGGAAACTATGGCTACACCTTC.

The chain links TRBV13 to TRBJ1-2, with D possibly matching TRBD1 (5 bases). The CDR3 is 13 residues long. Trimming stripped 3 bases from V and 8 bases from J, with 13 bases between. Germline CDR1 is PRHDT and CDR2 is FYEKMQ (reference sequence). CDR3 in DNA: TGTGCCAGCAGCTTTTCGGGGCGTAGAGGCTACACCTTC. Its protein is CASSFSGRRGYTF.

The chain couples TRBV10-3 to TRBJ2-1; 9 bases map to TRBD1. Germline V lookup: CDR1 ENHRY, CDR2 SYGVKD. The V segment lost 5 bases and the J segment 5 bases; nucleotides outside the gene matches: 7. This CDR3 spans 15 amino acids. In DNA form, the CDR3 reads TGTGCCATCAGTCGGACAGGGGTGGCAAACAATGAGCAGTTCTTC. Protein product: CAISRTGVANNEQFF.

This chain links TRBV6-2 or TRBV6-3 with TRBJ2-7; D call uncertain. CDR3 length: 13 amino acids. CDR1 and CDR2 (germline): MNHEY, SVGEGT. V lost 0 bases and J 3 bases, leaving 6 bases between the germline ends. The CDR3 spells CASSYSMYYEQYF. In DNA, the CDR3 is TGTGCCAGCAGTTACTCGATGTACTACGAGCAGTACTTC.

The chain has TRBV18 and TRBJ1-1; D possibly corresponds to TRBD1 (6 bases). The V end lost 8 bases, the J end lost 0 bases, and 10 bases lay between the germline ends. In germline, CDR1 is KGHSH, CDR2 LQKENI. The CDR3 covers 13 residues. The CDR3 here is CASRGGMNTEAFF. CDR3 sequence (DNA): TGTGCCAGCCGAGGGGGGATGAACACTGAAGCTTTCTTT.

The chain carries TRBV14 and TRBJ1-1; a weak D match, TRBD1 (5 bases). The CDR3 loop spans 15 amino acids. V dropped 2 bases and J dropped 5 bases, with 15 bases sitting between them. From germline, CDR1 is SGHDN and CDR2 FVKESK. CDR3 in DNA: TGTGCCAGCAGCCAACTAACTACGGGGCGTACTGAAGCTTTCTTT. Its protein is CASSQLTTGRTEAFF.

This clone came up once. This chain joins TRBV4-2 and TRBJ1-2; TRBD1 matches at 7 bases. Trimming took 4 bases from V and 6 from J; bases not matched to a gene: 11. Germline loops: CDR1 LGHNA, CDR2 YNFKEQ. The length of the CDR3 is 15 residues. The DNA of the CDR3 is TGTGCCAGCAGCCGAAACCCGGGACAGCAAAATGGCTACACCTTC. It translates to CASSRNPGQQNGYTF.

CDR3 sequence: CASSQVPGPSSPLHF. In DNA, the CDR3 is TGTGCCAGCAGCCAAGTGCCAGGGCCCAGTTCACCCCTCCACTTT. V gene TRBV3-1 (or the pseudogene TRBV3-2) combines with J gene TRBJ1-6, with D maybe TRBD1 (5 bases). CDR1 is LGHDT and CDR2 is YNNKEL in the germline V gene (reference sequence). Trimming took off 1 base at V and 9 bases at J, with 13 bases between the two ends. This CDR3 is built from 15 residues.

V usage is TRBV7-9 and J usage is TRBJ2-4, with D perhaps TRBD2 (6 bases). Deletions cut 4 bases from V and 5 bases from J, with 15 bases between. CDR3 length equals 15 residues. The germline V gene has CDR1 SEHNR and CDR2 FQNEAQ (reference sequence). This CDR3 reads CASSSTGVPENIQYF. CDR3 bases: TGTGCCAGCAGCTCCACGGGGGTGCCCGAAAACATTCAGTACTTC.